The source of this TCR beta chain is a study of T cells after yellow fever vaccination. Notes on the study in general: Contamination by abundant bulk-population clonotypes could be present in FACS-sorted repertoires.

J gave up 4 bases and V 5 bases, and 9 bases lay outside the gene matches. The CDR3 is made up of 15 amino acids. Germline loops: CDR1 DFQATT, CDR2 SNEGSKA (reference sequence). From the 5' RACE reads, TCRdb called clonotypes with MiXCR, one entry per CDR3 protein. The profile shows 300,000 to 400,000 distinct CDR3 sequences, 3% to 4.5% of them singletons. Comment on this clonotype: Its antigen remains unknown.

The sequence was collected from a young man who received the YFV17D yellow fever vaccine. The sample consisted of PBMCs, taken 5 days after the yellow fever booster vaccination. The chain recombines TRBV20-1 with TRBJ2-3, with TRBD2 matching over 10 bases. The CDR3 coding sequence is TGCAGTGCTCCCCAACTAGCGGGGATATCAGATACGCAGTATTTT. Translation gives CSAPQLAGISDTQYF.